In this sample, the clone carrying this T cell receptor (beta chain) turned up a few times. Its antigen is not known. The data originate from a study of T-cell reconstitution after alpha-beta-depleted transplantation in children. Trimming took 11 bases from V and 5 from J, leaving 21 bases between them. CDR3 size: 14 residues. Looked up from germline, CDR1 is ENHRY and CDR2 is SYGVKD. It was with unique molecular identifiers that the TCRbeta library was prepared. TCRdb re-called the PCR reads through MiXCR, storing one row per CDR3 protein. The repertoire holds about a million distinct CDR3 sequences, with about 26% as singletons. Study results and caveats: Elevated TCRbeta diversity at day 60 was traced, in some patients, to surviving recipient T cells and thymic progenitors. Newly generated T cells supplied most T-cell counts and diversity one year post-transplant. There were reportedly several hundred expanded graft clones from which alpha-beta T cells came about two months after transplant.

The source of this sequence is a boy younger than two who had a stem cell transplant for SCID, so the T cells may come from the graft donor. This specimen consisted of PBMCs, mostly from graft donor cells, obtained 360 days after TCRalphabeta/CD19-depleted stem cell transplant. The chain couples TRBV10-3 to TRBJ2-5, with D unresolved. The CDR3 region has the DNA TGTGCCGCCGCCCCGACAAAGGCGGTCGAGACCCAGTACTTC. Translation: CAAAPTKAVETQYF.